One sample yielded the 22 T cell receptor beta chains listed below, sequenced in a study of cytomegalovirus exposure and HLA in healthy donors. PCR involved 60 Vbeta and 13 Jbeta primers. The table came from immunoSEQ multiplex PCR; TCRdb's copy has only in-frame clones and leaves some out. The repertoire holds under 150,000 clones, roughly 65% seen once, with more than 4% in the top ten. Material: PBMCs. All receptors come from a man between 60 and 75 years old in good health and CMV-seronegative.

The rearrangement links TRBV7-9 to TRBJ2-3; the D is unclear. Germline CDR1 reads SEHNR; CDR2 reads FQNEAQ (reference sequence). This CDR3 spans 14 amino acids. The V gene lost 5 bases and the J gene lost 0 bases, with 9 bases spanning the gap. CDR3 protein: CASSPSRSTDTQYF. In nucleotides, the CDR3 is TGTGCCAGCAGCCCCTCACGGAGCACAGATACGCAGTATTTT.

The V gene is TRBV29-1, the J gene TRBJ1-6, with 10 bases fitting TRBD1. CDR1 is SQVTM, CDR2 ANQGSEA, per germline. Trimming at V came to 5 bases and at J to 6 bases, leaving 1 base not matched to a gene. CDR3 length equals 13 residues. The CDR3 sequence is CSVWTGGNSPLHF. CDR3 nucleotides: TGCAGCGTTTGGACAGGGGGTAATTCACCCCTCCACTTT.

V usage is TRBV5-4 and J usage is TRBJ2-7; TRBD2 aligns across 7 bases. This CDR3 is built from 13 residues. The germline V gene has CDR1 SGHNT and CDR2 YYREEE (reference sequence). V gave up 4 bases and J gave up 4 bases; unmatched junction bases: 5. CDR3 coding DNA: TGTGCCAGCAGCCGGGACTACGCATACGAGCAGTACTTC. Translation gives CASSRDYAYEQYF.

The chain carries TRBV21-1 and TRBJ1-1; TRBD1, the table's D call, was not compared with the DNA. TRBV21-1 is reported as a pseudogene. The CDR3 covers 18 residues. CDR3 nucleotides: TGTGCCAGCAGCAAAGGAGGGGGTTTCAACTCCCGGGGCGCTGAAGCTTTCTTT. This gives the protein CASSKGGGFNSRGAEAFF.

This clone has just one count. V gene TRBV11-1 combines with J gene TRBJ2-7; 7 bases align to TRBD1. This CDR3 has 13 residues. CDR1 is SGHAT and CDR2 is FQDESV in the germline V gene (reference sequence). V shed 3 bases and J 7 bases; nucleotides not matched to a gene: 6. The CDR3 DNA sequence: TGTGCCAGCAGCTTCCCGACAGGGTCGGAGCAGTACTTC. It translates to CASSFPTGSEQYF.

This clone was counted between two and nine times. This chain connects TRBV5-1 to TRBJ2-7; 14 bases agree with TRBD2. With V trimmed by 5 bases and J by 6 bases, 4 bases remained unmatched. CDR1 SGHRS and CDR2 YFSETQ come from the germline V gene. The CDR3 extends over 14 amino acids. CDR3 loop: CASRRGLAGAEQYF. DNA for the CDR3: TGCGCCAGCAGGAGGGGACTAGCGGGAGCCGAGCAGTACTTC.

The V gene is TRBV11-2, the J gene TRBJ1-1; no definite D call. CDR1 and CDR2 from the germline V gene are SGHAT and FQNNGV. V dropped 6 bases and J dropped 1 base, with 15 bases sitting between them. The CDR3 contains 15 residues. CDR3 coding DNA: TGTGCCAGCAGTTTCTCCTCCAATAGGAACACTGAAGCTTTCTTT. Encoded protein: CASSFSSNRNTEAFF.

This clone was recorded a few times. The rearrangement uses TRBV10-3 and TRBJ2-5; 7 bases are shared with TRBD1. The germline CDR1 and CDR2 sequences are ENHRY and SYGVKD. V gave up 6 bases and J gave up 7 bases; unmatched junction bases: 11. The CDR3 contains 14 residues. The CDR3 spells CAIRQGMDPVTQYF. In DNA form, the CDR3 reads TGTGCCATCAGACAGGGGATGGATCCCGTGACCCAGTACTTC.

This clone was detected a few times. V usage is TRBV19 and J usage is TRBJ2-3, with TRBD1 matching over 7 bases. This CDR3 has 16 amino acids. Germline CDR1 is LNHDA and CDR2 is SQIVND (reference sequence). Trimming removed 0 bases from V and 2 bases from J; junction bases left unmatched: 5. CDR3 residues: CASSIESGTDTDTQYF. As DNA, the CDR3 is TGTGCCAGTAGTATAGAATCCGGGACAGACACAGATACGCAGTATTTT.

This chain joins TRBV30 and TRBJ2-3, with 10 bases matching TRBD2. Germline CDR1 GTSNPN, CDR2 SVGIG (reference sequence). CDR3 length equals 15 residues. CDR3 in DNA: TGTGTCCACACCGGGACTAGCGAGCGGACAGATACGCAGTATTTT. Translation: CVHTGTSERTDTQYF.

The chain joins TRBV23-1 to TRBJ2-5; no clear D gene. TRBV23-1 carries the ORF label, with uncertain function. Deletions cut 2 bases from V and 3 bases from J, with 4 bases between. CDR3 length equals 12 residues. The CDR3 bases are TGCGCCAGCAGTCAAGGAGAAGAGACCCAGTACTTC. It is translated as CASSQGEETQYF.

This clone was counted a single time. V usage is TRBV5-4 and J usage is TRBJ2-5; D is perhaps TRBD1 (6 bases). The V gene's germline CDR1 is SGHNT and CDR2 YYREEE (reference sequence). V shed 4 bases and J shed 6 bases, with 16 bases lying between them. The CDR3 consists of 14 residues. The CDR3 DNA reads TGTGCCAGCAGCCTCAACCCGGGACAACAGACCCAGTACTTC. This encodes CASSLNPGQQTQYF.

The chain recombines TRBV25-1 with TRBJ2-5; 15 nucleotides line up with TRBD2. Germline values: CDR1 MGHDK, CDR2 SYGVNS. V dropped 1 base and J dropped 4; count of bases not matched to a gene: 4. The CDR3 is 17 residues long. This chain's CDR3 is CASSELAGLAGGETQYF. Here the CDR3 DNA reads TGTGCCAGCAGTGAATTGGCGGGACTAGCGGGAGGAGAGACCCAGTACTTC.

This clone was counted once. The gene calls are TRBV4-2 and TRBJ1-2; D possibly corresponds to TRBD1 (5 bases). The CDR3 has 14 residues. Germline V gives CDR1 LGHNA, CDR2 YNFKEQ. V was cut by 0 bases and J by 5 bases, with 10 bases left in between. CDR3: CASSQETESYGYTF. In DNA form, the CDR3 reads TGTGCCAGCAGCCAAGAGACAGAATCATATGGCTACACCTTC.

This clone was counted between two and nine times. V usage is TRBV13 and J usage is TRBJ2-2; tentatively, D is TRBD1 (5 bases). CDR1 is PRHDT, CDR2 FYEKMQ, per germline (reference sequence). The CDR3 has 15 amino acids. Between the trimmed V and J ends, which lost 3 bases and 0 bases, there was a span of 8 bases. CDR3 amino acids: CASSFQGTNTGELFF. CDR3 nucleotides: TGTGCCAGCAGCTTTCAGGGTACGAACACCGGGGAGCTGTTTTTT.

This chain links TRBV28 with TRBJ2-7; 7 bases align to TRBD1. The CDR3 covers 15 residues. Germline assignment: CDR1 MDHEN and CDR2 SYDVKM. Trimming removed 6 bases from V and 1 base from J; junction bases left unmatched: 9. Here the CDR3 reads CASSLDRDVSYEQYF. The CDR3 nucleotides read TGTGCCAGCAGCCTAGACAGGGATGTTTCCTACGAGCAGTACTTC.

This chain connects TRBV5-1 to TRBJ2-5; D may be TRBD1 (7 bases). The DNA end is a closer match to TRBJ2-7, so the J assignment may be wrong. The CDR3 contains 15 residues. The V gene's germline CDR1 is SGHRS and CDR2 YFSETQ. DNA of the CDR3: TGCGCCAGCAGCGAGGTCCAGGGGGGCATCTACGAGCAGTACTTC. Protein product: CASSEVQGGIYEQYF.

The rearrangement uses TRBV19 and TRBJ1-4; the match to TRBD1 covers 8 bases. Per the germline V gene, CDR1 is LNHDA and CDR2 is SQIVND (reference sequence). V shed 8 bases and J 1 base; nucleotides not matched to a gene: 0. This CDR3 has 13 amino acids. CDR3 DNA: TGTGCCAGTGGGACAGGAACTAATGAAAAACTGTTTTTT. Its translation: CASGTGTNEKLFF. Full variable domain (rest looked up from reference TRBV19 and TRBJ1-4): DGGITQSPKYLFRKEGQNVTLSCEQNLNHDAMYWYRQDPGQGLRLIYYSQIVNDFQKGDIAEGYSVSREKKESFPLTVTSAQKNPTAFYLCASGTGTNEKLFFGSGTQLSVL.

CDR3 nucleotides: TGTGCCAGCAGCTCCTTGACAGGTATGAACACTGAAGCTTTCTTT. Encoded protein: CASSSLTGMNTEAFF. The chain has TRBV5-5 and TRBJ1-1, with D maybe TRBD1 (6 bases). The CDR3 totals 15 residues. Looked up from germline, CDR1 is SGHKS and CDR2 is YYEKEE (reference sequence). V dropped 3 bases and J dropped 0 bases, with 12 bases sitting between them. Drawing the rest from reference TRBV5-5 and TRBJ1-1, the complete variable domain is DAGVTQSPTHLIKTRGQQVTLRCSPISGHKSVSWYQQVLGQGPQFIFQYYEKEERGRGNFPDRFSARQFPNYSSELNVNALLLGDSALYLCASSSLTGMNTEAFFGQGTRLTVV.

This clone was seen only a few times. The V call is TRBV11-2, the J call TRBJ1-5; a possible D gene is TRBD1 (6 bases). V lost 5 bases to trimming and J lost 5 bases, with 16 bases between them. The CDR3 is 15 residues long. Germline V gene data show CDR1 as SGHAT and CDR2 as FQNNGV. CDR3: CASSRRTGTDQPQHF. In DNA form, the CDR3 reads TGTGCCAGCAGCCGTAGAACAGGGACGGATCAGCCCCAGCATTTT.

The CDR3 region is CASSYFERGASTEAFF. For the CDR3, the DNA is TGTGCCAGCAGTTACTTCGAGCGGGGGGCCAGCACTGAAGCTTTCTTT. The chain uses TRBV6-5 and TRBJ1-1; tentative D call: TRBD1 (6 bases). The V and J ends lost 1 base and 4 bases respectively, with 16 bases between them. The CDR3 has 16 residues. Looked up from germline, CDR1 is MNHEY and CDR2 is SVGAGI.

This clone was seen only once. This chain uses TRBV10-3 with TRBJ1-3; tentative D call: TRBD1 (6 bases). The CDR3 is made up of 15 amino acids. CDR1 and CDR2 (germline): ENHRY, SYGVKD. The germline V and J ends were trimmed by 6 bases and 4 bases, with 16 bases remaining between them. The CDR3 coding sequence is TGTGCCATCAGGTCCCCTACAGGGTCCGGAAACACCATATATTTT. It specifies CAIRSPTGSGNTIYF.